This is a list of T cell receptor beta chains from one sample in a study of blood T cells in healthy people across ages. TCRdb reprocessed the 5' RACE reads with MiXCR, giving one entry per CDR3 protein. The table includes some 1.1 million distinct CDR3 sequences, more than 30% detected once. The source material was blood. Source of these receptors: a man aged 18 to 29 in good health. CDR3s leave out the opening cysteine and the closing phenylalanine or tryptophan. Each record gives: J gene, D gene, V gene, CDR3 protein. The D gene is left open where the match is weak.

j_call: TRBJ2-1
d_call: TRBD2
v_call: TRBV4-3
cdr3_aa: ASSPRGSGGRNEQF

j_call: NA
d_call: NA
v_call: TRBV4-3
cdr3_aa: ASSARLVPQTQY

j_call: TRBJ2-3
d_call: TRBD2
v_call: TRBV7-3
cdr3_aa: ASSLSGGLADTQY

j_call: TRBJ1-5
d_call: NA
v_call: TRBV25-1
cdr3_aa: ASSEAGEEDQPQH

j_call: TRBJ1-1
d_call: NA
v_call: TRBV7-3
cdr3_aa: ASSSQLYRALNTEAF

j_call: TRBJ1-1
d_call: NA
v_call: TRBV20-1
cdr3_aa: SAKLGGETEAF

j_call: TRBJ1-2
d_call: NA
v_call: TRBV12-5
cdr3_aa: ASGLATGYT

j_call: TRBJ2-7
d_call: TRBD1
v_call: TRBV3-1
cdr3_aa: ASSQDFPGQGYEQY

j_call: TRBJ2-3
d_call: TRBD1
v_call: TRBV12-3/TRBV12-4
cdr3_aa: ASRNDRGLADTQY

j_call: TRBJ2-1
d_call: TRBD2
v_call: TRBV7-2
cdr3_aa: ASSLRTSWGTNNEQF

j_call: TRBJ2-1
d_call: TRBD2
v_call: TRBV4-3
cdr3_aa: ASSQDWLAGVRIVQF

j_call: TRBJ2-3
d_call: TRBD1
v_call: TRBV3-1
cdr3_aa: ASSQEGTGGMGSTDTQY

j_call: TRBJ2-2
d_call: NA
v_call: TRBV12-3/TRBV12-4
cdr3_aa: ASSLVPTPRNTGELF

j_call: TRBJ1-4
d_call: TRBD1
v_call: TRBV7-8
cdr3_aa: ASTNFRGNEKLF

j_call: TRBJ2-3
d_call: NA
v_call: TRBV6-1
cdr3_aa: ASSDGQGPDTQY

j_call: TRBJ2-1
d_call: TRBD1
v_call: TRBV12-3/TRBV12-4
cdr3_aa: ASSLATGRYNEQF

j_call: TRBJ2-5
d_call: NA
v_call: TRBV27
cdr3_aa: ANSFGLGQETQY

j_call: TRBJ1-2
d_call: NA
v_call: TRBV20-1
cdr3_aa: SAAGHGDYGYT

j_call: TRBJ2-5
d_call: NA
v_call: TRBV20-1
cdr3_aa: SARPPFGSNEQY

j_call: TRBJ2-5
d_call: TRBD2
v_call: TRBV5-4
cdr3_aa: ASSAGTTQETQY

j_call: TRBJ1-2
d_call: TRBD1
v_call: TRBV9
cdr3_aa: ASSPSDRGNHGYT

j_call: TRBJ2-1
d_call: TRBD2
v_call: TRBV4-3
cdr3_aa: ASSQDLVSRGGTYNEQF

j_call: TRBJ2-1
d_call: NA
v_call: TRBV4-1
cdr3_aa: ASSQRILLQGSNEQF

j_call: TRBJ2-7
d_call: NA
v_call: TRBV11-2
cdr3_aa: ASSLVVSGGYEQY

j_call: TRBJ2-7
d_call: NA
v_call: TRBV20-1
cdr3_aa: SAEDRYEQY

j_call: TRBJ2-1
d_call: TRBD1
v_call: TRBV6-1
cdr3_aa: ASGVDRVDEQF

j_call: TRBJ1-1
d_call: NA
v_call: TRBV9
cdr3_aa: ASSPFGSDELMNTEAF

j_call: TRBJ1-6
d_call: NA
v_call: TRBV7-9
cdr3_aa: ASTTSTGSPLH

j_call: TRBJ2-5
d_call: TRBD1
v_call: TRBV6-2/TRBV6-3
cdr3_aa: ASAIDRGQETQY

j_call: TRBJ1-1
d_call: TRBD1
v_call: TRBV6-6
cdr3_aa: ASSYSGTGGTEAF

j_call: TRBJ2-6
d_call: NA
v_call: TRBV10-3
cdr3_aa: AIRRTDGASYGANVLT

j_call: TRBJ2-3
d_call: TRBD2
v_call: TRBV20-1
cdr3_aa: SAQRGGRGDTQY

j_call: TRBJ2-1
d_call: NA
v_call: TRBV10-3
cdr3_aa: AIRPVIDNEQF

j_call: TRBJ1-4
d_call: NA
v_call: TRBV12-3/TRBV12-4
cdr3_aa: ASSFSRDGEKLF

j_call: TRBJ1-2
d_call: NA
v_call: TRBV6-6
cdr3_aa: ASGGRAPHYGYT

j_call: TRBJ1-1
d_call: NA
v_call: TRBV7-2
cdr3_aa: ASSLRSTDTEAF

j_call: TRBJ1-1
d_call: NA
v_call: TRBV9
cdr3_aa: ASSGTGTQNTEAF

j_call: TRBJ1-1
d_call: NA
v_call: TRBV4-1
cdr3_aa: ASSQGRRGGSEAF

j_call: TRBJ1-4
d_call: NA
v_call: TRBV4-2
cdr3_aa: ASSQDTGTNEKLF

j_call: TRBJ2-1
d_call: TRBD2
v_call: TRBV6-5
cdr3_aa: ASSGNPGGGQF

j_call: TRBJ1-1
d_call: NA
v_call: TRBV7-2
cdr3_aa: ASSFGRWGGGGTEAF

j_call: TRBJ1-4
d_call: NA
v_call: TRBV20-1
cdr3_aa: TTERFNEKLF

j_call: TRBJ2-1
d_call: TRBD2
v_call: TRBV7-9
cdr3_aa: ASSFPGLAVRNEQF

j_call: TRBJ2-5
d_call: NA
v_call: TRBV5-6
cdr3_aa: ASRLGSEQY

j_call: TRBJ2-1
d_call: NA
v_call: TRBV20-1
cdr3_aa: SASGGALSYNEQF

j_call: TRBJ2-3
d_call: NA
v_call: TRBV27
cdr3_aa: ASSPDLQGSTDTQY

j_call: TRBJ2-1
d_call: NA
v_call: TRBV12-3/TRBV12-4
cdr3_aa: ASRSGVVHNEQF

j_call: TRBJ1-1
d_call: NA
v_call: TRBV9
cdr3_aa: ASSVGSGNTEAF

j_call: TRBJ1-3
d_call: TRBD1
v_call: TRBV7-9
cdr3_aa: ASSSVDRGSGNTIY

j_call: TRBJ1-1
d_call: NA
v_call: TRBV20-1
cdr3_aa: SARYRGQNTEAF

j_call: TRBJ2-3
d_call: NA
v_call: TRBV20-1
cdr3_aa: SARTRPTLTDTQY

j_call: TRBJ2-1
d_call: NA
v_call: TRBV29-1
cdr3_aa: SVADAYNEQF

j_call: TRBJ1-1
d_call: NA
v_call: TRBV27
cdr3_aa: ASSLSGGLADEAF

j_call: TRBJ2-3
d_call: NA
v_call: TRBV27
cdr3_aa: ASSLTPPSSSTDTQY

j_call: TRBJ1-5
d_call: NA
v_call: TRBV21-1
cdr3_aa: ASSKEGGWQPQH

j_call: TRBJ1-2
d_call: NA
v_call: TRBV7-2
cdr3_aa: ASSLTFYGYT

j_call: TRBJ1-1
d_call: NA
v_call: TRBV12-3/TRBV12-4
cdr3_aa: ASSPTRGTEAF